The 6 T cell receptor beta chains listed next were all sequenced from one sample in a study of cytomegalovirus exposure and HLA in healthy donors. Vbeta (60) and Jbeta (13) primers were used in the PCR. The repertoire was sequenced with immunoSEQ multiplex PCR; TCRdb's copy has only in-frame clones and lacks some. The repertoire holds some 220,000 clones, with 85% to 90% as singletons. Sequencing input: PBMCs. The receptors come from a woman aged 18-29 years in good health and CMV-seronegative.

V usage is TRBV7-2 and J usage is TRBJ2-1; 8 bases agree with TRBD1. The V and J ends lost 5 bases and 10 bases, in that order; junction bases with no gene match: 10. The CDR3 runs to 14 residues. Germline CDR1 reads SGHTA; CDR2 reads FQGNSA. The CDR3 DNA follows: TGTGCCAGCAGCGGTGGACAGGGCGGTTTGGAGCAGTTCTTC. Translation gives CASSGGQGGLEQFF.

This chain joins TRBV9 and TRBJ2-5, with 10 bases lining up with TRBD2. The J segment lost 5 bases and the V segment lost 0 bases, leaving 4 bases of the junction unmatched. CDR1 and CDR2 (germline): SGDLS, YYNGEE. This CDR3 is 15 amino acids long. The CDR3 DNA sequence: TGTGCCAGCAGCGTAGAAGCGGGGGGGCCGGAGACCCAGTACTTC. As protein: CASSVEAGGPETQYF.

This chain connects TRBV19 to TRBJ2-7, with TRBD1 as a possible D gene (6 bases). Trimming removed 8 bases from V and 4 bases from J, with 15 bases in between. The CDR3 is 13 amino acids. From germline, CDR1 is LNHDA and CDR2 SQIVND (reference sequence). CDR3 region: CASHVQGVYEQYF. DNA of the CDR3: TGTGCCAGTCATGTACAGGGTGTGTACGAGCAGTACTTC.

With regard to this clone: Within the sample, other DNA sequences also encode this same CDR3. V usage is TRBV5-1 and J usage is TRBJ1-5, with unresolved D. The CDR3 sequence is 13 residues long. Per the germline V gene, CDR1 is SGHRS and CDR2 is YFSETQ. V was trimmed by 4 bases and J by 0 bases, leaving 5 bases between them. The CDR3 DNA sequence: TGCGCCAGCAGCGCAGATAGCAATCAGCCCCAGCATTTT. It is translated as CASSADSNQPQHF.

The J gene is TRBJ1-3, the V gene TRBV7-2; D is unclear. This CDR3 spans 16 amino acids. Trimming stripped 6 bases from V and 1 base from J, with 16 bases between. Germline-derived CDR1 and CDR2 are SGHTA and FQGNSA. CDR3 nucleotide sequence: TGTGCCAGCAGTCGACGAGGGAAAATTTCTGGAAACACCATATATTTT. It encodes CASSRRGKISGNTIYF.

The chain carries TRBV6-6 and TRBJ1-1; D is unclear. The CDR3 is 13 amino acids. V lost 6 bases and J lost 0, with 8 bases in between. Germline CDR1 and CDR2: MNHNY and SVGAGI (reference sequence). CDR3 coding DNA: TGTGCCAGCAGGAGCGGGCTGAACACTGAAGCTTTCTTT. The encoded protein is CASRSGLNTEAFF.